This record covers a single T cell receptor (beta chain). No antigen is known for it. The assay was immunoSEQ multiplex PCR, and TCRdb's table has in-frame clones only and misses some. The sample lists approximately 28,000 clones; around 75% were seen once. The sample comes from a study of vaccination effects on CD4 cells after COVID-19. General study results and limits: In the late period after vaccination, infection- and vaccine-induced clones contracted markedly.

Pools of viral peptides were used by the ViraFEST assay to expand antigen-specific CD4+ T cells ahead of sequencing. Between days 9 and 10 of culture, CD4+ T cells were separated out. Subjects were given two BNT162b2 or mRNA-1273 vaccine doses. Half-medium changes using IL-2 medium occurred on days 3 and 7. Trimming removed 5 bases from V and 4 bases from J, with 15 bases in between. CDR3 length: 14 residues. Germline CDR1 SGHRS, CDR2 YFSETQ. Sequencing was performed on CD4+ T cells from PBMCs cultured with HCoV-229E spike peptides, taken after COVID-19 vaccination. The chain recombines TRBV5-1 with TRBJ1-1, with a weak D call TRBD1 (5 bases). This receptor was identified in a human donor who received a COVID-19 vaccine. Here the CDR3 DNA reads TGCGCCAGCAGGTACGAGGGGAGTTCCACTGAAGCTTTCTTT. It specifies CASRYEGSSTEAFF.